This T cell receptor (beta chain) was sequenced for a study of blood T cell repertoires in COVID-19. V was pared by 2 bases and J by 7 bases, with 7 bases of the junction left unmatched. The CDR3 is made up of 14 amino acids. Germline assignment: CDR1 LGHNA and CDR2 YNFKEQ. Clones were read by immunoSEQ multiplex PCR, and TCRdb kept only the in-frame ones, dropping some. The sample includes 200,000 or so clones, over 70% seen only once; the top ten take roughly 17%. The material sequenced was peripheral blood. This receptor was taken from a man in his sixties with active or convalescent COVID-19. The chain carries TRBV4-2 and TRBJ2-7, with 8 bases that match TRBD2. The CDR3 nucleotides are TGTGCCAGCAGCCAACGTTGGCGGGGGGAAGAGCAGTACTTC. As protein: CASSQRWRGEEQYF.